The present T cell receptor (beta chain) was sequenced within a study of T cell repertoires in cytomegalovirus infection. Germline values: CDR1 SGHRS, CDR2 YFSETQ. Trimming cost V 0 bases and J 3 bases, with 12 bases left between them. This CDR3 contains 15 residues. Via MiXCR, TCRdb re-called the reads, giving one row per CDR3 protein. The sample has tens of thousands of distinct CDR3 sequences; around 25% are singletons. The sample holds a few counts of this clonotype. Its antigen remains unknown. Study-wide results and limits: Individuals carrying CMV plus the relevant HLA were identified by cumulative frequency of public TCR beta families. HLA-C-restricted CMV-specific TCR beta clonotypes were dominant in the ex vivo response.

The source was CD8+ T cells from cultured PBMCs, collected from culture after CMV antigen stimulation. V and J are TRBV5-1 and TRBJ1-2; D may be TRBD1 (5 bases). The TCR originated in a human donor in good health (CMV status not recorded). Some clones in this sample may be carry-over from other donors' samples. The chain's CDR3 is CASSLDRGADYGYTF. CDR3 coding DNA: TGCGCCAGCAGCTTGGATCGGGGCGCGGACTATGGCTACACCTTC. The full variable domain, rest sourced from reference TRBV5-1 and TRBJ1-2, is KAGVTQTPRYLIKTRGQQVTLSCSPISGHRSVSWYQQTPGQGLQFLFEYFSETQRNKGNFPGRFSGRQFSNSRSEMNVSTLELGDSALYLCASSLDRGADYGYTFGSGTRLTVV.